The 20 T cell receptor beta chains reported below all come from one sample, sequenced in a study of T cells after yellow fever vaccination. TCRdb reprocessed the 5' RACE reads with MiXCR, giving one entry per CDR3 protein. This sample has 620,000 or so distinct CDR3 sequences, with around 12% found just once. This sample comprised PBMCs, obtained on the day of the yellow fever booster vaccination. The source is a man aged 25-45 years who received the YFV17D yellow fever vaccine.

The chain joins TRBV7-2 to TRBJ2-3; either TRBD1 or TRBD2 may fit D (5 bases each). This CDR3 is 13 amino acids long. Trimming left V 4 bases short and J 5 bases short, with 10 bases between. Germline CDR1 SGHTA, CDR2 FQGNSA. CDR3 amino acids: CASSSPGQDTQYF. The CDR3 DNA sequence: TGTGCCAGCAGCTCACCGGGGCAAGATACGCAGTATTTT.

On this clonotype itself: One end of the junction fails to match germline, which may point to a read error. This chain links TRBV7-2 with TRBJ2-5; TRBD2 matches at 12 bases. The germline gives CDR1 SGHTA, CDR2 FQGNSA. This CDR3 contains 14 residues. CDR3 nucleotide sequence: TGTGCCAGCAGCCTTACCGAGACTAGCGGGAGTCGGATGTTC. The encoded protein is CASSLTETSGSRMF.

This clonotype was seen a few times. J is TRBJ1-2 and V is TRBV4-3; 11 bases agree with TRBD1. With 7 bases clipped from V and 8 bases from J, the junction kept 15 bases outside the gene matches. The CDR3 sequence is 16 residues long. Germline V gene sequence: CDR1 LGHNA, CDR2 YSLEER. CDR3 region: CASKPGTGGTRVGYTF. The CDR3 DNA sequence: TGCGCCAGCAAACCAGGGACAGGGGGTACCCGGGTAGGCTACACCTTC.

This clonotype was observed at least ten times. This chain links TRBV5-1 with TRBJ2-2; TRBD2 is a possible D gene (6 bases). Germline V CDR1 and CDR2: SGHRS, YFSETQ. CDR3 length: 18 residues. Trimming left V 0 bases short and J 3 bases short, with 18 bases between. CDR3 region: CASSLGLPARGDTGELFF. The CDR3 DNA reads TGCGCCAGCAGCTTGGGTCTACCTGCGCGCGGGGACACCGGGGAGCTGTTTTTT.

The rearrangement joins TRBV6-1 to TRBJ1-2; 8 positions agree with TRBD1. Trimming at V came to 6 bases and at J to 7 bases, leaving 10 bases not matched to a gene. CDR1 is MNHNS and CDR2 is SASEGT in the germline V gene. The CDR3 covers 14 residues. The CDR3 DNA is TGTGCCAGCAGATCGACAGGGGCTTGGGGTGGCTACACCTTC. Translated: CASRSTGAWGGYTF.

The rearrangement links TRBV9 to TRBJ2-1, with 7 bases lining up with TRBD2. This CDR3 has 14 amino acids. Germline values: CDR1 SGDLS, CDR2 YYNGEE. J gave up 5 bases and V 2 bases, and 4 bases lay outside the gene matches. The CDR3 nucleotides are TGTGCCAGCAGCGTTCATCTAGCGGACAATGAGCAGTTCTTC. Protein: CASSVHLADNEQFF.

This clonotype came up a few times. V gene TRBV18 combines with J gene TRBJ2-2; possibly TRBD1 for D (5 bases). The CDR3 extends over 16 amino acids. V shed 3 bases and J shed 0 bases, with 11 bases lying between them. Germline values: CDR1 KGHSH, CDR2 LQKENI. CDR3 in DNA: TGTGCCAGCTCACCCCAACCGACAGCGAACACCGGGGAGCTGTTTTTT. Protein sequence: CASSPQPTANTGELFF. The complete variable domain, with remaining parts taken from reference TRBV18 and TRBJ2-2, reads NAGVMQNPRHLVRRRGQEARLRCSPMKGHSHVYWYRQLPEEGLKFMVYLQKENIIDESGMPKERFSAEFPKEGPSILRIQQVVRGDSAAYFCASSPQPTANTGELFFGEGSRLTVL.

This clonotype was detected only a few times. The chain couples TRBV7-3 to TRBJ1-1; D is unclear. V lost 2 bases to trimming and J lost 3 bases, with 7 bases between them. This CDR3 region has 13 residues. Germline V gene lookup returns CDR1 SGHTA and CDR2 FQGTGA. For the CDR3, the DNA is TGTGCCAGCAGCTTAGATAAGGACACTGAAGCTTTCTTT. Protein sequence: CASSLDKDTEAFF.

This clonotype has just a few counts. This chain links TRBV6-5 with TRBJ2-2; 7 nucleotides agree with TRBD1. In germline, CDR1 is MNHEY, CDR2 SVGAGI. Losses at the gene ends were 2 bases for V and 5 bases for J; bases not matched to a gene: 8. The CDR3 has 16 residues. CDR3 in DNA: TGTGCCAGCAGTTACCATATCTACAGGGGAACCGGGGAGCTGTTTTTT. This translates into CASSYHIYRGTGELFF.

The chain recombines TRBV12-3 or TRBV12-4 with TRBJ2-2; perhaps TRBD2 as D (6 bases). The CDR3 runs to 13 residues. Trimming pared 7 bases from V and 7 bases from J, leaving 13 bases between. CDR3 in amino acids: CASIPGVSGELFF. CDR3 nucleotides: TGTGCCAGCATCCCGGGGGTTAGCGGGGAGCTGTTTTTT.

The rearrangement joins TRBV11-3 to TRBJ2-2, with D perhaps assigned TRBD1 or TRBD2 (5 bases each). Trimming pared 4 bases from V and 7 bases from J, leaving 16 bases between. Germline lookup yields CDR1 SGHNT and CDR2 YENEEA. The CDR3 runs 15 residues. CDR3 coding DNA: TGTGCCAGCAGCTCGCCCGGGACCAACCGCGGGGAGCTGTTTTTT. Its protein product is CASSSPGTNRGELFF. Full variable domain (outside the CDR3, taken from reference TRBV11-3 and TRBJ2-2): EAGVVQSPRYKIIEKKQPVAFWCNPISGHNTLYWYLQNLGQGPELLIRYENEEAVDDSQLPKDRFSAERLKGVDSTLKIQPAELGDSAVYLCASSSPGTNRGELFFGEGSRLTVL.

This chain connects TRBV9 to TRBJ2-5; TRBD2 agrees at 12 bases. Germline V CDR1 and CDR2: SGDLS, YYNGEE. The CDR3 totals 20 residues. The J segment lost 4 bases and the V segment lost 0 bases, leaving 16 bases of the junction unmatched. CDR3 coding DNA: TGTGCCAGCAGCGTAGACCCGACTTCCACCCGGACTAGCGGGATAGAGACCCAGTACTTC. Translation: CASSVDPTSTRTSGIETQYF. The full variable domain, rest sourced from reference TRBV9 and TRBJ2-5, is DSGVTQTPKHLITATGQRVTLRCSPRSGDLSVYWYQQSLDQGLQFLIQYYNGEERAKGNILERFSAQQFPDLHSELNLSSLELGDSALYFCASSVDPTSTRTSGIETQYFGPGTRLLVL.

The chain has TRBV20-1 and TRBJ2-7; D is possibly TRBD1 (6 bases). The CDR3 spans 12 residues. V was pared by 6 bases and J by 6 bases, with 15 bases between. CDR1 is DFQATT and CDR2 is SNEGSKA in the germline V gene (reference sequence). For the CDR3, the DNA is TGCAGTGCCTCACAGACAGGAGCCGAGCAGTACTTC. It is translated as CSASQTGAEQYF.

This clonotype has a handful of counts. The gene calls are TRBV9 and TRBJ2-5; D call uncertain. The CDR3 runs to 16 residues. Per germline, CDR1 SGDLS and CDR2 YYNGEE. Between the trimmed V and J ends, which lost 0 bases and 1 base, there was a span of 13 bases. Written as DNA, the CDR3 is TGTGCCAGCAGCGTAGGTCAAAATCGGATCCAAGAGACCCAGTACTTC. The encoded protein is CASSVGQNRIQETQYF.

This clonotype has a handful of counts. This chain joins TRBV18 and TRBJ1-6; 8 bases are a match to TRBD1. J was trimmed by 7 bases and V by 4 bases; bases with no gene match: 9. This CDR3 region has 16 residues. Per the germline V gene, CDR1 is KGHSH and CDR2 is LQKENI. The CDR3 DNA follows: TGTGCCAGCTCACTTGGCGACAGGGGCCAGAATTCACCCCTCCACTTT. Its translation: CASSLGDRGQNSPLHF. Based on the CDR3 plus reference TRBV18 and TRBJ1-6, the full variable domain is NAGVMQNPRHLVRRRGQEARLRCSPMKGHSHVYWYRQLPEEGLKFMVYLQKENIIDESGMPKERFSAEFPKEGPSILRIQQVVRGDSAAYFCASSLGDRGQNSPLHFGNGTRLTVT.

This clonotype rates as large (0.1 to 1%). CDR3 nucleotide sequence: TGCGCCAGCAGCCAAATAACCAAGGGGCAAGATACGCAGTATTTT. Translated: CASSQITKGQDTQYF. V is TRBV23-1 and J is TRBJ2-3; weak D call: TRBD1 (5 bases). TRBV23-1 is treated as an ORF (open reading frame) with a function not yet certain. The CDR3 runs to 15 residues. The V end was cut by 6 bases, the J end by 5 bases, with 18 bases between.

This clonotype was seen only a few times. The rearrangement joins TRBV20-1 to TRBJ1-2; D is ambiguous. The CDR3 extends over 14 amino acids. The ends were cut back, 3 bases at V and 5 bases at J, with 16 bases in the middle. Germline CDR1 reads DFQATT; CDR2 reads SNEGSKA (reference sequence). CDR3 loop: CSARPGPLHYGYTF. CDR3 DNA sequence: TGCAGTGCTAGGCCGGGTCCTCTTCATTATGGCTACACCTTC.

This clonotype was seen a handful of times. CDR3: CASSPSGNTDTQYF. CDR3 DNA sequence: TGTGCCAGCAGCCCAAGCGGGAACACAGATACGCAGTATTTT. V and J are TRBV7-2 and TRBJ2-3; 7 bases line up with TRBD2. V shed 5 bases, J shed 2 bases, and the junction held 4 bases outside the gene matches. The CDR3 loop spans 14 amino acids. The germline V gene encodes CDR1 SGHTA and CDR2 FQGNSA.

This chain joins TRBV12-3 or TRBV12-4 and TRBJ2-5; maybe TRBD2 (6 bases). The CDR3 is 13 amino acids. The V gene lost 6 bases and the J gene lost 7 bases, with 15 bases spanning the gap. CDR3 coding DNA: TGTGCCAGCAGCCTCGGCGGGATTGGGACCCAGTACTTC. Translating gives CASSLGGIGTQYF.

This clonotype has more than one count but fewer than ten. The chain employs TRBV9 and TRBJ1-2, with D unresolved. The V gene's germline CDR1 is SGDLS and CDR2 YYNGEE. The V and J ends lost 10 bases and 4 bases respectively, with 17 bases between them. The CDR3 covers 13 residues. The CDR3 region is CASLGVGGYGYTF. The CDR3 DNA reads TGTGCCTCTCTAGGTGTCGGCGGCTATGGCTACACCTTC.